This section outlines one T cell receptor beta chain sequence together with its context. Its binding antigen is unknown. There are no base qualities to consult, and no much larger clone falls within one base. Reading from cysteine to phenylalanine, the CDR3 counts 15 amino acids. Only the CDR3 portion is preserved as DNA: 45 bases, with reading frame beginning at the first base. From the germline V gene, CDR1 is SGHNT and CDR2 is YENEEA. V loses 5 bases, J loses 1 base, and the germline ends lie 11 bases apart. Library prep was done by multiplex PCR. For sequencing, an Illumina HiSeq 4000 was employed. iRepertoire HTBI primers and Arm-PCR amplification of CDR3 regions were used to construct TCR beta libraries. Before sequencing, the PCR products went through gel purification. From the authors' description of their analysis: Gene usage analysis of CDR3 amino acid clonotypes used the approximately 62 TRBV and 12 to 15 TRBJ segments found across samples. COPE and FqMerger were used to merge filtered high-quality paired reads into contigs. BLAST was used to align contigs to IMGT TRBV, TRBD and TRBJ reference genes, with CDR3 defined following IMGT. Clonotypes above 0.1% frequency were classified as highly expanded clones. Shannon entropy was used to measure repertoire diversity, and the Gini coefficient was used to measure V-J evenness. A clonotype was considered public if more than one individual shared it. The public sequencing data were trimmed at Q25 with fastp and processed into clonotypes with MiXCR by TCRdb, which kept only in-frame beta chains. Entries that share a CDR3 protein sequence are merged under the most common genes and DNA. These V and J calls rely on TCRdb rather than the paper's analysis. The table for this sample lists approximately 440,000 distinct CDR3 sequences; around 20% of them were counted only once. The ten most abundant clones make up about a quarter of the sample.

This sample is part of a study of regulatory T cells in long-lasting Graves disease (dated by TCRdb to the early 2020s). Broadly, across the study: To count as having persistent Graves' disease, a patient had to have received antithyroid drug treatment for over 5 years with TSH receptor autoantibodies remaining persistently positive. A total of roughly 35 samples underwent TCR sequencing: about 13 from persistent and roughly 20 from newly diagnosed Graves' disease patients. The study was conducted in China and was registered as a clinical trial. Patients with persistent Graves' disease were compared with patients with newly diagnosed Graves' disease using TCR sequencing and RNA sequencing of peripheral blood. On average, persistent Graves' disease patients in the clinical cohort had been on antithyroid drugs for eight to twelve years.

The paper as a whole reports these results and caveats: More public clonotypes were shared among persistent patients (under 3,000) than among newly diagnosed patients (over 900). TRBV28, TRBJ1-2 and TRBJ2-5 were preferentially used in persistent disease, while TRBV20-1 and TRBJ2-1 were favored in newly diagnosed disease. Only peripheral blood was studied, because thyroid tissue, the primary lesion, was inaccessible. The authors noted that the small sample size was a limitation that may lower accuracy. Only the TCR beta chain was sequenced and analyzed. Persistent Graves' disease patients showed lower TCR Shannon entropy and fewer highly expanded clones than newly diagnosed patients, suggesting clonal expansion.

Sample time point, as interpreted from the label and publication: persistent/refractory GD, antithyroid drugs over 5 years with positive TRAb. RNA was extracted from PBMCs in TRIzol for both TCR sequencing and RNA sequencing. The diagnosis of Graves' disease was made according to American Thyroid Association guidelines. Patients were recruited from an endocrinology department in Xi'an, China. Each patient gave approximately 9.7 milliliters of peripheral blood, collected in an EDTA anticoagulant tube. Ficoll Paque Plus density gradient separation was used to isolate PBMCs, and no additional T cell sorting was done. An Agilent 2100 Bioanalyzer and agarose gel were used to check RNA quality, and a NanoDrop 2000 was used to measure RNA concentration.

The receptor was derived from a female donor with Graves disease. In this chain, TRBV11-3 is recombined with TRBJ2-2; the best D guess is TRBD1, with 6 bases matching. The specimen was peripheral blood mononuclear cells (PBMCs), collected when the disease was refractory, from a patient treated with antithyroid drugs. The CDR3 sequence is CASSAGTRNTGELFF. The sequenced DNA: TGTGCCAGCAGCGCCGGGACACGGAACACCGGGGAGCTGTTTTTT.